This T cell receptor (beta chain) stems from a study of blood T cell repertoires in COVID-19. For the study at large: PBMCs, B-cell-depleted T cells, or T cells were the source of the cDNA or gDNA that made up the material.

The authors' processing: The assay estimated nucleated cells by amplifying reference gene primers. Profiled with immunoSEQ multiplex PCR; TCRdb holds only in-frame clones, not every one. V and J calls and clone size are as listed in that table; D and trimming were resolved from the DNA. The data show 150,000 to 200,000 clones, with approximately 80% seen just once and approximately 10% held by the top ten. Ages ranged from roughly 18 to 100 years, with residence in about 23 US areas. Categorization into cohorts depended on clinical history that participants reported. Germline CDR1 is LNHDA and CDR2 is SQIVND (reference sequence). The CDR3 runs 14 residues. V lost 5 bases and J lost 3; bases outside the gene matches: 6.

Sequenced sample: PBMCs or T cells enriched from blood (not recorded which). The chain joins TRBV19 to TRBJ2-7; 8 bases line up with TRBD1. The TCR comes from a man between 45 and 60 years old who had recovered from COVID-19. CDR3 bases: TGTGCCAGTAGTGCGGACAGGGATTTCTACGAGCAGTACTTC. Translated: CASSADRDFYEQYF.